This is a list of T cell receptor beta chains from one sample in a study of early T cells in non-severe SARS-CoV-2 infection. A single record per CDR3 protein comes from TCRdb applying MiXCR to the 5' RACE reads. The data contain fewer than 80,000 distinct CDR3 sequences, over 10% of them singletons. The specimen sequenced was whole blood. Every receptor here comes from an adult who was a healthcare worker with PCR-confirmed SARS-CoV-2 infection or an uninfected control (not recorded which). CDR3s include the opening cysteine and the closing phenylalanine or tryptophan. A D gene is named only where the DNA matches it firmly. Expanded clones are given a class, and other clones once, few, many or no size at all.

>TRBJ1-1|TRBV12-3/TRBV12-4|many|-
CASSTKDRNTEAFF
TGTGCCAGCAGCACAAAGGACAGGAACACTGAAGCTTTCTTT
>TRBJ1-1|TRBV29-1|many|-
CSVAQLNTEAFF
TGCAGCGTTGCACAACTGAACACTGAAGCTTTCTTT
>TRBJ2-1|TRBV29-1|few|TRBD2
CSVVLEAGGDFF
TGCAGCGTTGTTCTTGAAGCGGGAGGAGATTTCTTC
>TRBJ2-2|TRBV6-2/TRBV6-3|-|-
CASSYSGDTGELFF
TGTGCCAGCAGTTACTCGGGGGACACCGGGGAGCTGTTTTTT
>TRBJ1-1|TRBV11-2|many|TRBD1
CASSSMGQVNTEAFF
TGTGCCAGCAGCTCGATGGGACAGGTCAACACTGAAGCTTTCTTT
>TRBJ2-6|TRBV12-3/TRBV12-4|many|TRBD1
CASTQGTGPSGANVLTF
TGTGCCAGCACCCAAGGGACAGGGCCCTCTGGGGCCAACGTCCTGACTTTC
>TRBJ2-3|TRBV12-3/TRBV12-4|once|TRBD2
CASSPSGGATDTQYF
TGTGCCAGCAGTCCTAGCGGGGGGGCAACAGATACGCAGTATTTT
>TRBJ2-1|TRBV11-1|few|-
CASSLRETTRNNEQFF
TGTGCCAGCAGCTTGAGGGAGACTACCAGAAACAATGAGCAGTTCTTC
>TRBJ1-5|TRBV29-1|few|TRBD1
CSVGTGDRNQPQHF
TGCAGCGTTGGAACAGGGGATCGAAATCAGCCCCAGCATTTT
>TRBJ2-2|TRBV7-7|few|-
CASSQGLNTGELFF
TGTGCTAGCAGCCAGGGACTTAACACCGGGGAGCTGTTTTTT
>TRBJ2-5|TRBV4-3|few|TRBD2
CASSRGTSGRETQYF
TGCGCCAGCAGCCGTGGGACTAGCGGGAGAGAGACCCAGTACTTC
>TRBJ1-4|TRBV29-1|few|-
CSVEDSDRRQLFF
TGCAGCGTTGAAGATAGCGATCGCCGCCAACTGTTTTTT
>TRBJ2-1|TRBV20-1|few|TRBD2
CSARAGTSGGYPYNEQFF
TGCAGTGCTAGAGCGGGAACTAGCGGGGGTTACCCCTACAATGAGCAGTTCTTC
>TRBJ1-1|TRBV29-1|-|-
CSVGSRRNTEAFF
TGCAGCGTTGGTTCCCGGAGGAACACTGAAGCCTTCTTT
>TRBJ2-5|TRBV5-4|many|-
CASSSPQVGQETQYF
TGTGCCAGCAGCTCTCCTCAGGTGGGTCAGGAGACCCAGTACTTC
>TRBJ1-2|TRBV2|-|-
CASMGVNYGYTF
TGTGCCAGCATGGGCGTAAACTATGGCTACACCTTC
>TRBJ1-2|TRBV14|many|TRBD1
CASSPWTGSGYTF
TGTGCCAGCAGCCCCTGGACAGGGAGCGGCTACACCTTC
>TRBJ1-3|TRBV30|many|TRBD1
CAWRDRGSGNTIYF
TGTGCCTGGAGGGACAGGGGGTCTGGAAACACCATATATTTT
>TRBJ2-5|TRBV29-1|-|-
CSVEQVQETQYF
TGCAGCGTTGAACAAGTACAAGAGACCCAGTACTTC
>TRBJ2-5|TRBV29-1|few|-
CSVGKPSETQYF
TGCAGCGTTGGAAAACCGTCGGAGACCCAGTACTTC
>TRBJ2-5|TRBV24-1|-|TRBD2
CATSDLTSGSQTQYF
TGTGCCACCAGTGATTTGACTAGCGGGAGTCAGACCCAGTACTTC
>TRBJ2-3|TRBV5-6|few|TRBD2
CASSPGTSRLWDTQYF
TGTGCCAGCAGCCCCGGGACTAGCCGGCTTTGGGATACGCAGTATTTT
>TRBJ2-1|TRBV5-5|-|TRBD2
CASSFWEGSSYNEQFF
TGTGCCAGCAGCTTCTGGGAGGGGAGCTCCTACAATGAGCAGTTCTTC
>TRBJ2-1|TRBV7-9|-|-
CASSLKVQFYNEQFF
TGTGCCAGCAGCTTAAAGGTCCAGTTCTACAATGAGCAGTTCTTC
>TRBJ2-1|TRBV20-1|many|-
CSARQGTQPYNEQFF
TGCAGTGCTAGACAGGGGACACAACCCTACAATGAGCAGTTCTTC
>TRBJ2-7|TRBV20-1|many|-
CSASRGSYEQYF
TGCAGTGCGAGTCGGGGCAGCTACGAGCAGTACTTC
>TRBJ1-1|TRBV6-5|many|-
CASSAWGLDTEAFF
TGTGCCAGCAGCGCGTGGGGATTGGACACTGAAGCTTTCTTT
>TRBJ2-1|TRBV9|few|TRBD2
CASSVIAGARNEQFF
TGTGCCAGCAGCGTAATCGCGGGAGCTCGGAATGAGCAGTTCTTC
>TRBJ2-5|TRBV12-3/TRBV12-4|-|-
CASSLEVQPETQYF
TGTGCCAGCAGTTTAGAAGTTCAGCCAGAGACCCAGTACTTC
>TRBJ2-5|TRBV7-9|-|TRBD1
CASSLVGTGGQTQYF
TGTGCCAGCAGCTTAGTCGGGACAGGGGGACAGACCCAGTACTTC
>TRBJ1-1|TRBV5-1|many|-
CASSQDMAGTEAFF
TGCGCCAGCAGCCAGGACATGGCGGGGACTGAAGCTTTCTTT
>TRBJ2-5|TRBV6-5|many|-
CASSLRDQETQYF
TGTGCCAGCAGTTTGCGGGACCAAGAGACCCAGTACTTC
>TRBJ2-5|TRBV19|-|TRBD1
CASSIGRGETQYF
TGTGCCAGTAGTATCGGCAGGGGGGAGACCCAGTACTTC
>TRBJ1-2|TRBV7-2|many|TRBD1
CASSPRTGHGYTF
TGTGCCAGCAGCCCAAGGACAGGGCATGGCTACACCTTC